The rows below give T cell receptor beta chains drawn from one sample of a study of technical replicates of blood from a handful of donors. Clones were sequenced by immunoSEQ multiplex PCR, and TCRdb holds only the in-frame ones, with some missing. The sample carries just under 60,000 clones, 91% recorded once. Sequenced material: PBMCs. The receptors were gathered from a human donor in good health. Some clones in this sample may be carry-over from other donors' samples. Both conserved end residues are part of each CDR3. A D gene is named only where the DNA matches it firmly. For some rows the clone size is stated as once, few or many, or as a class when expanded; others skip it.

j_gene: TRBJ1-3
abundance: NA
d_gene: TRBD1
len: 18
v_gene: TRBV5-6
CDR3nt: TGTGCCAGCAGCTTGGGTAGGGGGACAGGACGCTCTGGAAACACCATATATTTT
CDR3aa: CASSLGRGTGRSGNTIYF

j_gene: TRBJ2-3
abundance: NA
d_gene: TRBD2
len: 15
v_gene: TRBV6-4
CDR3nt: TGTGCCAGCAGGCTAGCGGGGGGCAGCACAGATACGCAGTATTTT
CDR3aa: CASRLAGGSTDTQYF

j_gene: TRBJ1-4
abundance: NA
d_gene: NA
len: 14
v_gene: TRBV27
CDR3nt: TGTGCCAGCAGCCCAACTTATACTAATGAAAAACTGTTTTTT
CDR3aa: CASSPTYTNEKLFF

j_gene: TRBJ1-4
abundance: once
d_gene: NA
len: 14
v_gene: TRBV4-2
CDR3nt: TGTGCCAGCAGCCGACAGGCGGACAATGAAAAACTGTTTTTT
CDR3aa: CASSRQADNEKLFF

j_gene: TRBJ1-6
abundance: NA
d_gene: NA
len: 15
v_gene: TRBV10-3
CDR3nt: TGTGCCATTCGGAGCACGGAGCTCTCCCCTTCACCCCTCCACTTT
CDR3aa: CAIRSTELSPSPLHF

j_gene: TRBJ1-4
abundance: NA
d_gene: NA
len: 15
v_gene: TRBV27
CDR3nt: TGTGCCAGCAGTTTACGGGGTACAACTAATGAAAAACTGTTTTTT
CDR3aa: CASSLRGTTNEKLFF

j_gene: TRBJ2-7
abundance: NA
d_gene: NA
len: 14
v_gene: TRBV6-1
CDR3nt: TGTGCCAGCAGTGAAACAGGGAGATGGAGCGAGCAGTACTTC
CDR3aa: CASSETGRWSEQYF

j_gene: TRBJ1-4
abundance: NA
d_gene: NA
len: 14
v_gene: TRBV28
CDR3nt: TGTGCCAGCATCCGGCCCGGGGGTGCTGAAAAACTGTTTTTT
CDR3aa: CASIRPGGAEKLFF

j_gene: TRBJ2-5
abundance: NA
d_gene: TRBD1
len: 15
v_gene: TRBV7-9
CDR3nt: TGTGCCAGCAGCCAGACGCGACAGGGGGCGAAGACCCAGTACTTC
CDR3aa: CASSQTRQGAKTQYF

j_gene: TRBJ2-6
abundance: NA
d_gene: NA
len: 15
v_gene: TRBV30
CDR3nt: TGTGCCTGGAGTGTATTGGGGAGAGGGGCCAACGTCCTGACTTTC
CDR3aa: CAWSVLGRGANVLTF

j_gene: TRBJ2-5
abundance: NA
d_gene: NA
len: 14
v_gene: TRBV5-1
CDR3nt: TGCGCCAGCAGCTTGGGGGGCCCCCAAGAGACCCAGTACTTC
CDR3aa: CASSLGGPQETQYF

j_gene: TRBJ1-1
abundance: NA
d_gene: NA
len: 15
v_gene: TRBV11-2
CDR3nt: TGTGCCAGCAGCGGTATCGCGGGGCAGGACGCTGAAGCTTTCTTT
CDR3aa: CASSGIAGQDAEAFF

j_gene: TRBJ2-7
abundance: once
d_gene: TRBD2
len: 15
v_gene: TRBV6-6
CDR3nt: TGTGCCAGCAGTTACTCAAGCGGGAGGACGCGCGAGCAGTACTTC
CDR3aa: CASSYSSGRTREQYF

j_gene: TRBJ2-3
abundance: once
d_gene: NA
len: 15
v_gene: TRBV15
CDR3nt: TGTGCCACCAGCAGAGGGGGGGTGGGAGGAGATACGCAGTATTTT
CDR3aa: CATSRGGVGGDTQYF

j_gene: TRBJ1-1
abundance: NA
d_gene: NA
len: 16
v_gene: TRBV7-8
CDR3nt: TGTGCCAGCAGCTTACGCGTCTCCCGGAGGGACACTGAAGCTTTCTTT
CDR3aa: CASSLRVSRRDTEAFF

j_gene: TRBJ2-7
abundance: NA
d_gene: TRBD2
len: 15
v_gene: TRBV4-1
CDR3nt: TGCGCCAGCAGCCGCGGACTAGCGGGTTACTACGAGCAGTACTTC
CDR3aa: CASSRGLAGYYEQYF

j_gene: TRBJ2-6
abundance: NA
d_gene: NA
len: 14
v_gene: TRBV30
CDR3nt: TGTGCCTGGAGTGTTAACTCTGGGGCCAACGTCCTGACTTTC
CDR3aa: CAWSVNSGANVLTF

j_gene: TRBJ2-5
abundance: NA
d_gene: TRBD2
len: 13
v_gene: TRBV7-7
CDR3nt: TGTGCCAGCAGCTACGGGGGGCAAGAGACCCAGTACTTC
CDR3aa: CASSYGGQETQYF

j_gene: TRBJ2-5
abundance: NA
d_gene: NA
len: 13
v_gene: TRBV29-1
CDR3nt: TGCAGCGTGACCCGGGACACTCAAGAGACCCAGTACTTC
CDR3aa: CSVTRDTQETQYF

j_gene: TRBJ2-3
abundance: NA
d_gene: TRBD1
len: 16
v_gene: TRBV19
CDR3nt: TGTGCCAGTAGTCCCCGGGACAGGAACCGCACAGATACGCAGTATTTT
CDR3aa: CASSPRDRNRTDTQYF

j_gene: TRBJ1-5
abundance: NA
d_gene: NA
len: 15
v_gene: TRBV5-1
CDR3nt: TGCGCCAGCAGCTTGGTTCCAGGGGTCAATCAGCCCCAGCATTTT
CDR3aa: CASSLVPGVNQPQHF

j_gene: TRBJ1-1
abundance: few
d_gene: NA
len: 15
v_gene: TRBV7-2
CDR3nt: TGTGCCAGCACCTTGAGACAGGTCGAGAACACTGAAGCTTTCTTT
CDR3aa: CASTLRQVENTEAFF

j_gene: TRBJ1-1
abundance: NA
d_gene: NA
len: 15
v_gene: TRBV6-5
CDR3nt: TGTGCCAGCAGCCAGACGACACCAGTGAACACTGAAGCTTTCTTT
CDR3aa: CASSQTTPVNTEAFF

j_gene: TRBJ2-2
abundance: NA
d_gene: NA
len: 14
v_gene: TRBV25-1
CDR3nt: TGTGCCAGCAGCGACCGACAGAACACCGGGGAGCTGTTTTTT
CDR3aa: CASSDRQNTGELFF

j_gene: TRBJ1-2
abundance: NA
d_gene: TRBD1
len: 14
v_gene: TRBV5-6
CDR3nt: TGTGCCAGCATCCGGGACAGAGATTCCTATGGCTACACCTTC
CDR3aa: CASIRDRDSYGYTF

j_gene: TRBJ2-1
abundance: NA
d_gene: TRBD2
len: 16
v_gene: TRBV4-3
CDR3nt: TGCGCCAGCAGCCAACAGGGACTAGCGGGGCCTCTTGGGCAGTTCTTC
CDR3aa: CASSQQGLAGPLGQFF

j_gene: TRBJ2-7
abundance: NA
d_gene: TRBD1
len: 15
v_gene: TRBV10-3
CDR3nt: TGTGCCATCAGTGAGTCGAGGCAGGGGGCCAACGAGCAGTACTTC
CDR3aa: CAISESRQGANEQYF

j_gene: TRBJ2-5
abundance: once
d_gene: NA
len: 13
v_gene: TRBV11-3
CDR3nt: TGTGCCAGCAGCTTAGGGTTAGAAGAGACCCAGTACTTC
CDR3aa: CASSLGLEETQYF

j_gene: TRBJ1-5
abundance: NA
d_gene: NA
len: 15
v_gene: TRBV9
CDR3nt: TGTGCCAGCAGCGTAGGCTGGTCAGGGCGGCAGCCCCAGCATTTT
CDR3aa: CASSVGWSGRQPQHF

j_gene: TRBJ2-1
abundance: NA
d_gene: NA
len: 17
v_gene: TRBV7-9
CDR3nt: TGTGCCAGCAGCTTTGGCAGGGGTAGATTTTCTTATAATGAGCAGTTCTTC
CDR3aa: CASSFGRGRFSYNEQFF

j_gene: TRBJ2-2
abundance: NA
d_gene: NA
len: 13
v_gene: TRBV12-5
CDR3nt: TGTGCTAGTGGTTTGGACGAGTCCGGGGAGCTGTTTTTT
CDR3aa: CASGLDESGELFF

j_gene: TRBJ1-2
abundance: NA
d_gene: NA
len: 13
v_gene: TRBV7-2
CDR3nt: TGTGCCAGCAGTATCGACATCAGCTATGGCTACACCTTC
CDR3aa: CASSIDISYGYTF

j_gene: TRBJ2-2
abundance: NA
d_gene: TRBD2
len: 16
v_gene: TRBV4-1
CDR3nt: TGCGCCAGCAGCCCCGTCGGGGGGGCGGTCACCGGGGAGCTGTTTTTT
CDR3aa: CASSPVGGAVTGELFF

j_gene: TRBJ2-7
abundance: once
d_gene: TRBD1
len: 15
v_gene: TRBV6-5
CDR3nt: TGTGCCAGCAGCCGCGCCGGGCAGGGGGCATACGAGCAGTACTTC
CDR3aa: CASSRAGQGAYEQYF

j_gene: TRBJ1-6
abundance: once
d_gene: NA
len: 17
v_gene: TRBV9
CDR3nt: TGTGCCAGCAGCGTAGGAAGATTGGGGGCAGGGAATTCACCCCTCCACTTT
CDR3aa: CASSVGRLGAGNSPLHF

j_gene: TRBJ2-3
abundance: NA
d_gene: TRBD1
len: 16
v_gene: TRBV5-6
CDR3nt: TGTGCCAGCAGCCCGGCGATGTGGGCAGGGGGCGATACGCAGTATTTT
CDR3aa: CASSPAMWAGGDTQYF

j_gene: TRBJ1-5
abundance: NA
d_gene: TRBD1
len: 15
v_gene: TRBV15
CDR3nt: TGTGCCACCAGCAGTGACAGGGTTGGCAATCAGCCCCAGCATTTT
CDR3aa: CATSSDRVGNQPQHF

j_gene: TRBJ2-7
abundance: NA
d_gene: TRBD2
len: 15
v_gene: TRBV19
CDR3nt: TGTGCCAGTAGTATTGGAGCTAGCGGGGCGGTCGAGCAGTACTTC
CDR3aa: CASSIGASGAVEQYF

j_gene: TRBJ2-7
abundance: NA
d_gene: TRBD1
len: 17
v_gene: TRBV7-8
CDR3nt: TGTGCCAGCAGCCTAACTATCGAGGCAGGGGGTAGATACGAGCAGTACTTC
CDR3aa: CASSLTIEAGGRYEQYF

j_gene: TRBJ1-1
abundance: many
d_gene: NA
len: 14
v_gene: TRBV15
CDR3nt: TGTGCCACCAGCAGAGATTTATTGCAGACTGAAGCTTTCTTT
CDR3aa: CATSRDLLQTEAFF

j_gene: TRBJ1-1
abundance: NA
d_gene: NA
len: 13
v_gene: TRBV13
CDR3nt: TGTGCCAGCAGCTACGCTAGTTCTCTTGAAGCTTTCTTT
CDR3aa: CASSYASSLEAFF

j_gene: TRBJ1-2
abundance: NA
d_gene: TRBD1
len: 15
v_gene: TRBV7-9
CDR3nt: TGTGCCAGCAGCGACAACAGGGGGTCGTTACATGGCTACACCTTC
CDR3aa: CASSDNRGSLHGYTF

j_gene: TRBJ2-5
abundance: once
d_gene: TRBD2
len: 16
v_gene: TRBV5-6
CDR3nt: TGTGCCAGCAGCTTGGCCCCCACTAGCGGGAGAGAGACCCAGTACTTC
CDR3aa: CASSLAPTSGRETQYF

j_gene: TRBJ2-3
abundance: NA
d_gene: TRBD2
len: 16
v_gene: TRBV7-3
CDR3nt: TGTGCCAGCAGCCCCCTTGCGGGAGGAGGCACAGATACGCAGTATTTT
CDR3aa: CASSPLAGGGTDTQYF

j_gene: TRBJ2-2
abundance: NA
d_gene: NA
len: 13
v_gene: TRBV30
CDR3nt: TGTGCCTGGACGACAGGGAACACCGGGGAGCTGTTTTTT
CDR3aa: CAWTTGNTGELFF

j_gene: TRBJ2-1
abundance: NA
d_gene: NA
len: 14
v_gene: TRBV30
CDR3nt: TGTGCCTCAACAGGACGGAGCTCCTACAATGAGCAGTTCTTC
CDR3aa: CASTGRSSYNEQFF

j_gene: TRBJ1-2
abundance: NA
d_gene: TRBD1
len: 15
v_gene: TRBV9
CDR3nt: TGTGCCAGCAGCGTCAGGGGACAGGCCGACTATGGCTACACCTTC
CDR3aa: CASSVRGQADYGYTF

j_gene: TRBJ1-3
abundance: NA
d_gene: NA
len: 14
v_gene: TRBV10-3
CDR3nt: TGTGCCACCAGAGGGGACATGTCTGGAAACACCATATATTTT
CDR3aa: CATRGDMSGNTIYF

j_gene: TRBJ2-1
abundance: once
d_gene: NA
len: 16
v_gene: TRBV1
CDR3nt: TGCACCCAATTTGGACTAGCGGGGGCCCTCTACAATGAGCAGTTCTTC
CDR3aa: CTQFGLAGALYNEQFF

j_gene: TRBJ1-4
abundance: NA
d_gene: NA
len: 14
v_gene: TRBV5-1
CDR3nt: TGCGCCAGCAGCCGACTTCTAGAGGGTGAAAAACTGTTTTTT
CDR3aa: CASSRLLEGEKLFF

j_gene: TRBJ2-3
abundance: NA
d_gene: TRBD2
len: 19
v_gene: TRBV12-5
CDR3nt: TGTGCTAGTGGTTTGGCCGTCCCGGGACTAGCGGGGGGCACAGATACGCAGTATTTT
CDR3aa: CASGLAVPGLAGGTDTQYF

j_gene: TRBJ2-2
abundance: NA
d_gene: NA
len: 15
v_gene: TRBV6-6
CDR3nt: TGTGCCAGCAGTTACTCTGGAGAGAAGGCCGGGGAGCTGTTTTTT
CDR3aa: CASSYSGEKAGELFF

j_gene: TRBJ2-2
abundance: NA
d_gene: NA
len: 16
v_gene: TRBV5-5
CDR3nt: TGTGCCAGCAGCTTAGAACAGGGCTCGAACACCGGGGAGCTGTTTTTT
CDR3aa: CASSLEQGSNTGELFF

j_gene: TRBJ1-1
abundance: NA
d_gene: NA
len: 14
v_gene: TRBV10-3
CDR3nt: TGTGCCACAAGGGGGGGGGCGGCGAACACTGAAGCTTTCTTT
CDR3aa: CATRGGAANTEAFF

j_gene: TRBJ2-7
abundance: NA
d_gene: TRBD2
len: 14
v_gene: TRBV30
CDR3nt: TGTGCCTGGAGGGCGCTAGCGGGAGCCTACGAGCAGTACTTC
CDR3aa: CAWRALAGAYEQYF

j_gene: TRBJ1-1
abundance: NA
d_gene: NA
len: 14
v_gene: TRBV11-2
CDR3nt: TGTGCCAGCAGCTGGGGAGCGGGGGAGACTGAAGCTTTCTTT
CDR3aa: CASSWGAGETEAFF

j_gene: TRBJ1-1
abundance: few
d_gene: NA
len: 13
v_gene: TRBV18
CDR3nt: TGTGCCAGCTCACAGACAGAGAACACTGAAGCTTTCTTT
CDR3aa: CASSQTENTEAFF

j_gene: TRBJ1-6
abundance: NA
d_gene: TRBD1
len: 14
v_gene: TRBV6-6
CDR3nt: TGTGCCAGCAGCTCCGGACAGGGAAATTCACCCCTCCACTTT
CDR3aa: CASSSGQGNSPLHF